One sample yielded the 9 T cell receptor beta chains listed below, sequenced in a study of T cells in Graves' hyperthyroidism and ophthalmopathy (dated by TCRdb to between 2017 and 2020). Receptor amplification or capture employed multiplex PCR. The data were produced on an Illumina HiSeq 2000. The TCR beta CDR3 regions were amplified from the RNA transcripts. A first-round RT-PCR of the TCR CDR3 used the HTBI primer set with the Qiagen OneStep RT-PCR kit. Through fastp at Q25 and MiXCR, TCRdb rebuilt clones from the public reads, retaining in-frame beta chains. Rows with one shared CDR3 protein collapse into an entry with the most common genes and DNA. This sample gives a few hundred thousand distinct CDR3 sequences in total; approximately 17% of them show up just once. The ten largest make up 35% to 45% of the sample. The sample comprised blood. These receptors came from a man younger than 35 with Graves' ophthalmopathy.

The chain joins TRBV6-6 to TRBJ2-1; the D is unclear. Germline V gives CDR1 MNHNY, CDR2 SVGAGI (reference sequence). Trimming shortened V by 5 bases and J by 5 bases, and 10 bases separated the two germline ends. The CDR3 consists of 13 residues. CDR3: CASSEHGNNEQFF. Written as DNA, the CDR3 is TGTGCCAGCAGTGAGCACGGCAACAATGAGCAGTTCTTC.

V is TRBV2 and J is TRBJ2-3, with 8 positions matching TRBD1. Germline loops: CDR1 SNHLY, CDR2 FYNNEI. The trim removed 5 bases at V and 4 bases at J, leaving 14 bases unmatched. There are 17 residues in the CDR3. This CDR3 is CASSTGQGWGGADTQYF. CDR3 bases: TGTGCCAGCAGTACAGGACAGGGTTGGGGCGGGGCAGATACGCAGTATTTT.

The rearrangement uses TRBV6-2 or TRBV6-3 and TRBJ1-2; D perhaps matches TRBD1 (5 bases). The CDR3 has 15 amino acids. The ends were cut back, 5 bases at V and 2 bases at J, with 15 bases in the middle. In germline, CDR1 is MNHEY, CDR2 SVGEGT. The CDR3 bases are TGTGCCAGCAGTCGACCTACCGCAGGGAACTATGGCTACACCTTC. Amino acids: CASSRPTAGNYGYTF.

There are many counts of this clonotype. The CDR3 loop reads CASSGTLERPQHF. The CDR3 bases are TGTGCCAGCAGCGGGACACTGGAGAGGCCCCAGCATTTT. This chain connects TRBV2 to TRBJ1-5, with a tentative D call TRBD1 (6 bases). The germline CDR1 and CDR2 sequences are SNHLY and FYNNEI. The ends were cut back, 6 bases at V and 9 bases at J, with 15 bases in the middle. The CDR3 is 13 residues long.

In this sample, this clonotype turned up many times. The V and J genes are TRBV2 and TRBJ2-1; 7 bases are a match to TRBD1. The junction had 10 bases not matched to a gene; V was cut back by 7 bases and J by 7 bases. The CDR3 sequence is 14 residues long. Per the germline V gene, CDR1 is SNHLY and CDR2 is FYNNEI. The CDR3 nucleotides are TGTGCCAGCACCGAGGGCAGGGGGTCAAATGAGCAGTTCTTC. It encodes CASTEGRGSNEQFF.

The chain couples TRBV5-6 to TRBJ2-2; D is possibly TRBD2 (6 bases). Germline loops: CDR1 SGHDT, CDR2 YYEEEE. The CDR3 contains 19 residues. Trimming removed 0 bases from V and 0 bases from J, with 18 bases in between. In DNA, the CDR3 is TGTGCCAGCAGCTTGGCGGAGGGACTTAATTGGGCGAACACCGGGGAGCTGTTTTTT. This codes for CASSLAEGLNWANTGELFF. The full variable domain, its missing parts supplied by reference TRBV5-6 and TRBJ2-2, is DAGVTQSPTHLIKTRGQQVTLRCSPKSGHDTVSWYQQALGQGPQFIFQYYEEEERQRGNFPDRFSGHQFPNYSSELNVNALLLGDSALYLCASSLAEGLNWANTGELFFGEGSRLTVL.

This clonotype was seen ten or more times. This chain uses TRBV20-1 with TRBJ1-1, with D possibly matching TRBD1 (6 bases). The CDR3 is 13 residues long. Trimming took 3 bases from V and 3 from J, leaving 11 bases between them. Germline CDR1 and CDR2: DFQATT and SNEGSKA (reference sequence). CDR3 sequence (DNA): TGCAGTGCTAGCCGGGACATATACACTGAAGCTTTCTTT. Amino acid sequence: CSASRDIYTEAFF.

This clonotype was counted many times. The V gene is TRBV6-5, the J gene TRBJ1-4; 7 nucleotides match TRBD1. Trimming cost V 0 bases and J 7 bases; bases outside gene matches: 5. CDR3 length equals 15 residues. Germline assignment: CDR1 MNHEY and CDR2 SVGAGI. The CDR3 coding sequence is TGTGCCAGCAGTTACTCGCGACAGGGTCTTGAAAAACTGTTTTTT. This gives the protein CASSYSRQGLEKLFF.

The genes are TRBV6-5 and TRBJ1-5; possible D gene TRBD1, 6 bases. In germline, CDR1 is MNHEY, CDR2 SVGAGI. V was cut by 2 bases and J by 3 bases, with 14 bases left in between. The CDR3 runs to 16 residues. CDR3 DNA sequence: TGTGCCAGCAGTTACGGTGGGGGGGCTTTCAATCAGCCCCAGCATTTT. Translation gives CASSYGGGAFNQPQHF.